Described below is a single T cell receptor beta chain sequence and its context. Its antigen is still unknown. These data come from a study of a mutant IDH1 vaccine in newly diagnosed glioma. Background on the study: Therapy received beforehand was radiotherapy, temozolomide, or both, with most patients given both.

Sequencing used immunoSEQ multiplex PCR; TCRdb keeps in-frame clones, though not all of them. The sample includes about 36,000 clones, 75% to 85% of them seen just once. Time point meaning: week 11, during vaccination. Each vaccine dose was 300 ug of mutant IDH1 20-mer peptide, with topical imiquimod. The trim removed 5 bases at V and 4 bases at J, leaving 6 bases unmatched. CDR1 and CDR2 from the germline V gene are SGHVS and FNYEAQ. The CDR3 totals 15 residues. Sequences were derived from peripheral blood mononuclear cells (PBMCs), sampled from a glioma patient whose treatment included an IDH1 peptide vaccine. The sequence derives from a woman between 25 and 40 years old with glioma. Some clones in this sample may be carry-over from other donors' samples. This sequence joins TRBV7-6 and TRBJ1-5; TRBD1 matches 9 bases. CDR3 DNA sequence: TGTGCCAGCAGCCCGGGGACAGGGAGGAATCAGCCCCAGCATTTT. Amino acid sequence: CASSPGTGRNQPQHF.